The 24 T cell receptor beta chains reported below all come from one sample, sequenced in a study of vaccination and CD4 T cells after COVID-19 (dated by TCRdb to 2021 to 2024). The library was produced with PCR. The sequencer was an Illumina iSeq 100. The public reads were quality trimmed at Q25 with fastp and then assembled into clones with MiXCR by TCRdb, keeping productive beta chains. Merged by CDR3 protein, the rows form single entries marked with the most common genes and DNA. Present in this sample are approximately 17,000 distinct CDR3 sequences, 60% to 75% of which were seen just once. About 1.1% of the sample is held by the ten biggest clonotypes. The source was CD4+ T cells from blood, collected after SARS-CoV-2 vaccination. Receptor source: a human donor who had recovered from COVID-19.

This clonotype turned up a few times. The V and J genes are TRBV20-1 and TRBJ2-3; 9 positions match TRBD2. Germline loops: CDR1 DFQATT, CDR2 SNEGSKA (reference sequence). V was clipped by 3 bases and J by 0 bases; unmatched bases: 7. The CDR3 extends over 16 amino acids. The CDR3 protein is CSARTEAGGSTDTQYF. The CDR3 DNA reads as TGCAGTGCTAGGACAGAGGCGGGAGGGAGCACAGATACGCAGTATTTT.

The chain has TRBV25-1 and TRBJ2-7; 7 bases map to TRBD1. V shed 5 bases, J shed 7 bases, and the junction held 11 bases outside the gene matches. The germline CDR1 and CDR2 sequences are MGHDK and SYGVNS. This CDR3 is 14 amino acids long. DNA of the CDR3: TGTGCCAGCAGTCCTATAACAGGGACAGAGGAGCAGTACTTC. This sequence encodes CASSPITGTEEQYF.

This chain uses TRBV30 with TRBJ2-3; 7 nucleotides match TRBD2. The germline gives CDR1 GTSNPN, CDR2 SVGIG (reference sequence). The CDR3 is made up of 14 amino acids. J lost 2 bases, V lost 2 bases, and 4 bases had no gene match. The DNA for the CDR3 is TGTGCCTGGAGTACGGGGAGGGCCACAGATACGCAGTATTTT. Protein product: CAWSTGRATDTQYF.

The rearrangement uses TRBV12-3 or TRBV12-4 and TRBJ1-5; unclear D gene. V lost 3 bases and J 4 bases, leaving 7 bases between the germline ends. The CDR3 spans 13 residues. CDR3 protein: CASSFSGNQPQHF. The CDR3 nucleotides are TGTGCCAGCAGTTTCAGTGGGAATCAGCCCCAGCATTTT.

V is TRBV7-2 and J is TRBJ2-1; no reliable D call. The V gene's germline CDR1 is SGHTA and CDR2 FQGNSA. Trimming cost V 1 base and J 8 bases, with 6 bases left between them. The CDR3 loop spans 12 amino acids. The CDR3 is CASSLVSDEQFF. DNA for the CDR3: TGTGCCAGCAGCTTAGTGTCGGATGAGCAGTTCTTC.

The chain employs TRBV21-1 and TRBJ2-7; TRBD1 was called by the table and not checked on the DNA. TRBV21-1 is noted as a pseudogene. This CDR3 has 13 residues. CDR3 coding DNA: TGTGCCAGGCCCCCGACTAGCTCCTACGAGCAGTACTTC. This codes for CARPPTSSYEQYF.

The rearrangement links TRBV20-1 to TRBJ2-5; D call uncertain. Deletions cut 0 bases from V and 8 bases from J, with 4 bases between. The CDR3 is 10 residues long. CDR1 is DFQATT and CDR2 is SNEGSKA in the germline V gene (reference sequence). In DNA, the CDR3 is TGCAGTGCTAGAGACCGTACCCAGTACTTC. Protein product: CSARDRTQYF.

Here the CDR3 DNA reads TGTGCCAGCAGCGTGACTAGCGGGAGTTGGGAGACCCAGTACTTC. This sequence encodes CASSVTSGSWETQYF. The chain uses TRBV7-8 and TRBJ2-5; 12 nucleotides agree with TRBD2. Trimming cost V 5 bases and J 5 bases; bases outside gene matches: 6. Looked up from germline, CDR1 is SGHVS and CDR2 is FQNEAQ. This CDR3 has 15 residues.

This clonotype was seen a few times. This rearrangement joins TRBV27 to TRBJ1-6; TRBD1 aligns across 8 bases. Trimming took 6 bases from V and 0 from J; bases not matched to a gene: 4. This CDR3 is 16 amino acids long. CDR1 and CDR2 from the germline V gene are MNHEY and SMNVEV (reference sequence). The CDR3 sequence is CASSGTGGSYNSPLHF. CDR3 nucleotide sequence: TGTGCCAGCAGCGGGACAGGCGGCTCCTATAATTCACCCCTCCACTTT.

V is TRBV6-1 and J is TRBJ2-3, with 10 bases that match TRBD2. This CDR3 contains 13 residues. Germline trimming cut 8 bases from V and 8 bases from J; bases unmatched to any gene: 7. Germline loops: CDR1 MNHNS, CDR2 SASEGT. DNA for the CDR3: TGTGCCAGCCTAGCGGGAGACGTCGGTACGCAGTATTTT. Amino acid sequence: CASLAGDVGTQYF.

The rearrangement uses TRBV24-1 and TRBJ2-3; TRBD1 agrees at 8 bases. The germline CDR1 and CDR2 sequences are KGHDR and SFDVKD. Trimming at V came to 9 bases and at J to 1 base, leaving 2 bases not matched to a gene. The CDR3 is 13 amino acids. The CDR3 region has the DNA TGTGCCACCTGGGACAGGCGCACAGATACGCAGTATTTT. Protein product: CATWDRRTDTQYF.

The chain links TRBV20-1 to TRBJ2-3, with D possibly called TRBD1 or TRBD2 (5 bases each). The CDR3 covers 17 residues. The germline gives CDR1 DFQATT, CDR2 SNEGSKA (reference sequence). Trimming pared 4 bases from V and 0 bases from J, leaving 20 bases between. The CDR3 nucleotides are TGCAGTGCTACCAGGGAACCGGGACGATCCAGCACAGATACGCAGTATTTT. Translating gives CSATREPGRSSTDTQYF.

CDR3 in amino acids: CASSTGTGVYEQYF. DNA for the CDR3: TGTGCCAGCAGTACCGGGACAGGAGTCTACGAGCAGTACTTC. The rearrangement uses TRBV6-1 and TRBJ2-7, with 8 bases fitting TRBD1. The CDR3 runs 14 residues. V shed 5 bases and J 3 bases; nucleotides not matched to a gene: 6. From germline, CDR1 is MNHNS and CDR2 SASEGT.

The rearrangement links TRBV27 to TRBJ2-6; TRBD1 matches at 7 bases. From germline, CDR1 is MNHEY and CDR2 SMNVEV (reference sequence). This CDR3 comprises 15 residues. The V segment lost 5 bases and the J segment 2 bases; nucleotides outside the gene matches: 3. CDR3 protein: CASSHTGAGANVLTF. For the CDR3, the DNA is TGTGCCAGCAGTCACACAGGGGCTGGGGCCAACGTCCTGACTTTC.

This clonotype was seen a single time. The CDR3 here is CASSFTSLDTQYF. The CDR3 region has the DNA TGTGCCAGCAGTTTTACTAGTTTAGATACGCAGTATTTT. The chain recombines TRBV7-8 with TRBJ2-3; a weak D match, TRBD2 (5 bases). V dropped 6 bases and J dropped 5 bases, with 12 bases sitting between them. The CDR3 has 13 amino acids. Per germline, CDR1 SGHVS and CDR2 FQNEAQ.

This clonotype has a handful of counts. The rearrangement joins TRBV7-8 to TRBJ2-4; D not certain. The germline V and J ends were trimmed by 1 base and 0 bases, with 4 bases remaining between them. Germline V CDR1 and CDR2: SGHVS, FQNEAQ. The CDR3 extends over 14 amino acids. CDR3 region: CASSLEIAKNIQYF. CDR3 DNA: TGTGCCAGCAGCTTAGAAATAGCCAAAAACATTCAGTACTTC. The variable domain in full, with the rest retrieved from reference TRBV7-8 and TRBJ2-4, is GAGVSQSPRYKVAKRGQDVALRCDPISGHVSLFWYQQALGQGPEFLTYFQNEAQLDKSGLPSDRFFAERPEGSVSTLKIQRTQQEDSAVYLCASSLEIAKNIQYFGAGTRLSVL.

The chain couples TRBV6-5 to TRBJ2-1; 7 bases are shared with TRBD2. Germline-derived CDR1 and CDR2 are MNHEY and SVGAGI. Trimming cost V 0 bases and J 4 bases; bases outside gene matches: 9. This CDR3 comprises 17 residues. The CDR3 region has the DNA TGTGCCAGCAGTTACTCGGGGAGGGCTAGCGCGTACAATGAGCAGTTCTTC. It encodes CASSYSGRASAYNEQFF.

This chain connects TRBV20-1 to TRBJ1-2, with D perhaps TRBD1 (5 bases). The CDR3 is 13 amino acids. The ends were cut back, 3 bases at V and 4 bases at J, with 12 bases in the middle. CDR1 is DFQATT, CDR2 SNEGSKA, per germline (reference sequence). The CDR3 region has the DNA TGCAGTGCTAGTGGATTCGACAGCTATGGCTACACCTTC. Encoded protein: CSASGFDSYGYTF.

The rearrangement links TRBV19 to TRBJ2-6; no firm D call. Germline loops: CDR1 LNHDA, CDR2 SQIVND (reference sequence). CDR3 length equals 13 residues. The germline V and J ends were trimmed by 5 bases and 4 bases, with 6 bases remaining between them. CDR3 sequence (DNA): TGTGCCAGTAGTGTTTCCGGGGCCAACGTCCTGACTTTC. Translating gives CASSVSGANVLTF.

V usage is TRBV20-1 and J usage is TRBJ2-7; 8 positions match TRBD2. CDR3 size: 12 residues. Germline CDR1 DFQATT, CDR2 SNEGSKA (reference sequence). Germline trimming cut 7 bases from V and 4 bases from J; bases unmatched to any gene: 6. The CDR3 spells CSVAGGLYEQYF. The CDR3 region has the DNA TGCAGTGTGGCGGGAGGTTTATACGAGCAGTACTTC.

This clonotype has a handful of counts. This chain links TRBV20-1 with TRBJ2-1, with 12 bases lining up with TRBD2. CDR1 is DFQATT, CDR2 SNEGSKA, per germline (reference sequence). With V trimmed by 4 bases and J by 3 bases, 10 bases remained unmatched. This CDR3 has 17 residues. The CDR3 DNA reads TGCAGTGCTATCCGAAACGAACTAGCGGGAGGCTACAATGAGCAGTTCTTC. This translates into CSAIRNELAGGYNEQFF.

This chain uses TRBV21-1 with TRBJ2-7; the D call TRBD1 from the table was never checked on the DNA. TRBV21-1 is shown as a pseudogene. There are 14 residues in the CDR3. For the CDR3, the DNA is TGTGCCAGCAGCGGGGCTACCGAATACTACGAGCAGTACTTC. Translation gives CASSGATEYYEQYF.

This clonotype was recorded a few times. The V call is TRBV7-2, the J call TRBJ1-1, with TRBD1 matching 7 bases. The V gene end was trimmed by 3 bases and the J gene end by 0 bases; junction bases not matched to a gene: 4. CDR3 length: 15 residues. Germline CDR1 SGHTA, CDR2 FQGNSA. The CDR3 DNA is TGTGCCAGCAGCTTGGAGGGGGCCTTGAACACTGAAGCTTTCTTT. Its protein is CASSLEGALNTEAFF.

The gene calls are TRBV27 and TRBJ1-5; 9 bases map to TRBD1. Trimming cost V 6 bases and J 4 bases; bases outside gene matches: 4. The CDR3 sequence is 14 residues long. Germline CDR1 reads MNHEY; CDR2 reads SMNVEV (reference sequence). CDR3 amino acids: CASSIDRGNQPQHF. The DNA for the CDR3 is TGTGCCAGCAGCATTGACAGGGGGAATCAGCCCCAGCATTTT.